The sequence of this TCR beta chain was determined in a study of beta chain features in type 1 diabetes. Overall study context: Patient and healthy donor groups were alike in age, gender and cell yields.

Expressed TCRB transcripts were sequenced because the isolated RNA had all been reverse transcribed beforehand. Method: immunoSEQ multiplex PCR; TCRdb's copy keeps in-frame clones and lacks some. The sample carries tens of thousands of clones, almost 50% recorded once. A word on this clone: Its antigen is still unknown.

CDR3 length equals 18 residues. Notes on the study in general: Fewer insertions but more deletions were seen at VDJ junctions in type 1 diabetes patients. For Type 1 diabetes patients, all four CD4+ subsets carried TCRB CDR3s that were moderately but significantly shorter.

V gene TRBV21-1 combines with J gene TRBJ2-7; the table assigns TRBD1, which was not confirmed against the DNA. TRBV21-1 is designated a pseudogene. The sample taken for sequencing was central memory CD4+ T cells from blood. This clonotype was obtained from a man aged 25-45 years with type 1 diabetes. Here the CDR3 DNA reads TGTGCCAGCAGCAAAGTTTCTGCCGGGACAGCAATAATGAGGGAGCAGTACTTC. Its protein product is CASSKVSAGTAIMREQYF.